Below are 6 T cell receptor beta chains sequenced from a single sample in a study of CD8 T cells in Susac syndrome. The authors reverse transcribed about 0.5 to 1 ug RNA with random hexamers. MiXCR, applied by TCRdb to the immunoSEQ multiplex PCR reads, yields one record per CDR3 protein. There are 140,000 or so distinct CDR3 sequences in the sample; 94% occur only once, and 0.065% to 0.1% lies in the top ten. Sequencing was done on a sample of CD4+ T cells from PBMCs. Receptor source: a human donor in good health.

V usage is TRBV3-1 and J usage is TRBJ2-7, with D perhaps given as TRBD1 or TRBD2 (5 bases each). The CDR3 consists of 15 residues. V was shortened by 4 bases and J by 6 bases, with 19 bases between the two germline ends. Germline CDR1 and CDR2: LGHDT and YNNKEL (reference sequence). For the CDR3, the DNA is TGTGCCAGCAGCCGAACCACGGGGCCAGAGGCCGAGCAGTACTTC. It translates to CASSRTTGPEAEQYF.

The chain combines TRBV5-6 with TRBJ1-5; tentative D call: TRBD1 (6 bases). In germline, CDR1 is SGHDT, CDR2 YYEEEE. Trimming pared 1 base from V and 7 bases from J, leaving 18 bases between. The CDR3 loop spans 16 amino acids. The CDR3 region has the DNA TGTGCCAGCAGCTTGTGGGTATCAGGGGTCAGCCAGCCCCAGCATTTT. Protein sequence: CASSLWVSGVSQPQHF.

The chain recombines TRBV5-1 with TRBJ2-7, with D possibly being TRBD2 (7 bases). From germline, CDR1 is SGHRS and CDR2 YFSETQ. This CDR3 region has 16 residues. Trimming shortened V by 5 bases and J by 3 bases, and 21 bases separated the two germline ends. The CDR3 nucleotides read TGCGCCAGCAGGGAGGGAGGGGGAGCCTTCTACTACGAGCAGTACTTC. Translating it yields CASREGGGAFYYEQYF. Variable domain in full (rest from reference TRBV5-1 and TRBJ2-7): KAGVTQTPRYLIKTRGQQVTLSCSPISGHRSVSWYQQTPGQGLQFLFEYFSETQRNKGNFPGRFSGRQFSNSRSEMNVSTLELGDSALYLCASREGGGAFYYEQYFGPGTRLTVT.

In its sample, this clonotype was seen once. The chain carries TRBV20-1 and TRBJ2-7; 10 bases are shared with TRBD2. Per the germline V gene, CDR1 is DFQATT and CDR2 is SNEGSKA (reference sequence). V dropped 0 bases and J dropped 4; count of bases not matched to a gene: 9. The CDR3 has 16 amino acids. The CDR3 sequence is CSARDPASGSVYEQYF. The CDR3 nucleotides read TGCAGTGCTAGAGATCCGGCTAGCGGGAGCGTATACGAGCAGTACTTC.

The chain carries TRBV18 and TRBJ2-6; D is undetermined. Per germline, CDR1 KGHSH and CDR2 LQKENI. Trimming shortened V by 5 bases and J by 0 bases, and 14 bases separated the two germline ends. This CDR3 has 17 amino acids. This chain's CDR3 is CASSTTPKASGANVLTF. In DNA form, the CDR3 reads TGTGCCAGCTCAACAACACCCAAGGCCTCTGGGGCCAACGTCCTGACTTTC.

V gene TRBV4-1 combines with J gene TRBJ2-5, with TRBD1 as a possible D gene (7 bases). Germline CDR1 MGHRA, CDR2 YSYEKL. The CDR3 loop spans 18 amino acids. V dropped 4 bases and J dropped 1 base, with 22 bases sitting between them. CDR3 coding DNA: TGCGCCAGCAGCCCTTTTTTTACAGGGGACTCCTTCCAAGAGACCCAGTACTTC. Translating gives CASSPFFTGDSFQETQYF.